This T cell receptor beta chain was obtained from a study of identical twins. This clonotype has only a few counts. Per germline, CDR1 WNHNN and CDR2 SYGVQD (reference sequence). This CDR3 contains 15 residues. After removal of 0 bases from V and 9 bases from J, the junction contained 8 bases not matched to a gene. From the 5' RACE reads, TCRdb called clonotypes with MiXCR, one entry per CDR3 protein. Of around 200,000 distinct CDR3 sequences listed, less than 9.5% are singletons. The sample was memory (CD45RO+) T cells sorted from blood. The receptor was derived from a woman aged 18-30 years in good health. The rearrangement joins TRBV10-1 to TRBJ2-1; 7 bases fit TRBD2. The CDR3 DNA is TGCGCCAGCAGTGAGTCCTCCCTAGCGGTTGGTGAGCAGTTCTTC. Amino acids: CASSESSLAVGEQFF.